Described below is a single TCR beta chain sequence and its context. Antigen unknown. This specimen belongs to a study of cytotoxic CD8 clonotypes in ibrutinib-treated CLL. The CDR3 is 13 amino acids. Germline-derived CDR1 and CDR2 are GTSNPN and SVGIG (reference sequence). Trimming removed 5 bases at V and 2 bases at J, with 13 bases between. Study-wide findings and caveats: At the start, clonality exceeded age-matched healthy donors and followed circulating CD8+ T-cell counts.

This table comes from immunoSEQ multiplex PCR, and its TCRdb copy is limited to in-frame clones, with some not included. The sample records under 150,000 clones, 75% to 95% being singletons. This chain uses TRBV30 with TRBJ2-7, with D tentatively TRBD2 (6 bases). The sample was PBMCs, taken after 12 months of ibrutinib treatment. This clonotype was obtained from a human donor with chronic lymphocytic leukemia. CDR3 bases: TGTGCCTGGTCCTCCGGGGGTACCTACGAGCAGTACTTC. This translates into CAWSSGGTYEQYF.